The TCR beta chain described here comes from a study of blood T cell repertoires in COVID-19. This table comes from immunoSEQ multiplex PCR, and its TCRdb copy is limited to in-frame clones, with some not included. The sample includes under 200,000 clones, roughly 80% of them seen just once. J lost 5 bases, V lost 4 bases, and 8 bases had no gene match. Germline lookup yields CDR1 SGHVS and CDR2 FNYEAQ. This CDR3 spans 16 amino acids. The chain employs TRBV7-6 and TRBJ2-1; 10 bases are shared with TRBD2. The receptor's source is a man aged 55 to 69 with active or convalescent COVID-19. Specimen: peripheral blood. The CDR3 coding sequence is TGTGCCAGCAGCTCCAGACTAGCGGGTTCCAACAATGAGCAGTTCTTC. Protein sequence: CASSSRLAGSNNEQFF.